This T cell receptor (beta chain) derives from a study of sequential checkpoint blockade in melanoma. In the study overall: Randomization was 1:1 between first-line nivolumab→ipilimumab and ipilimumab→nivolumab. Maintenance nivolumab came after either treatment sequence.

Sequencing used immunoSEQ multiplex PCR; TCRdb keeps in-frame clones, though not all of them. Here the sample spans roughly 8,400 clones, roughly 60% being singletons. Treatment meaning: randomized to nivolumab then ipilimumab (arm A) or the reverse (arm B). No patient had prior DNA-damaging chemotherapy. Live CD3+CD8+ CD19− CD56− cells were sorted from PBMCs. Germline CDR1 is SGHVS and CDR2 is FNYEAQ. V lost 1 base to trimming and J lost 7 bases, with 8 bases between them. The CDR3 consists of 13 residues. Here the sequenced sample was CD8+ T cells sorted from blood (inferred from file names), taken from a patient given nivolumab and ipilimumab in sequence. The sequence was collected from a human patient with melanoma. Some clones in this sample may be carry-over from other donors' samples. The V and J genes are TRBV7-6 and TRBJ1-5; no clear D gene. The CDR3 loop is CASSLGLRQPQHF. DNA of the CDR3: TGTGCCAGCAGCTTAGGCCTCCGGCAGCCCCAGCATTTT.